Below, one T cell receptor (beta chain) is given with its context. This entry comes from a study of blood T cell repertoires in COVID-19. Germline V CDR1 and CDR2: MNHEY, SMNVEV (reference sequence). There are 17 residues in the CDR3. The V and J ends lost 7 bases and 0 bases, in that order; junction bases with no gene match: 13. Authors' methods: Amplification from reference gene primers served as the basis for estimated nucleated cell counts. The protocol was immunoSEQ multiplex PCR, while the TCRdb copy is restricted to in-frame clones and leaves out a portion. The D gene and trimming were derived from the DNA, and the V and J assignments and clone size from that table. The sample lists fewer than 700,000 clones, approximately 91% occurring once.

V is TRBV27 and J is TRBJ1-1, with TRBD1 identical over 8 bases. Sample: peripheral blood. The TCR comes from a woman between 45 and 65 years old with COVID-19, enrolled during active disease. The CDR3 bases are TGTGCCAGCAAAAACAGGGGGTTCGGACGGATGAACACTGAAGCTTTCTTT. Amino acid sequence: CASKNRGFGRMNTEAFF.